This T cell receptor (beta chain) was captured by sequencing in a study of PD-L1 blockade in urothelial cancer. Clones were sequenced by immunoSEQ multiplex PCR, and TCRdb holds only the in-frame ones, with some missing. The table has around 45,000 clones, 83% seen once. Documented time point: peripheral blood 6 weeks after treatment start. The CDR3 runs 14 residues. Trimming removed 6 bases at V and 7 bases at J, with 18 bases between. Per germline, CDR1 SNHLY and CDR2 FYNNEI. In its sample, this clone was seen once. The TCR comes from a man aged 55-75 years with urothelial cancer. The V and J genes are TRBV2 and TRBJ1-2; no definite D call. The source was PBMCs, collected around atezolizumab (anti-PD-L1) treatment. The CDR3 here is CASRISQEGSGYTF. The CDR3 nucleotides are TGTGCCAGCAGGATATCTCAGGAGGGATCTGGCTACACCTTC.